This TCR beta chain was captured in a study of blood T cells in healthy people across ages. CDR1 and CDR2 from the germline V gene are SGHAT and FQNNGV. This CDR3 contains 11 residues. Trimming took 5 bases from V and 5 from J, leaving 4 bases between them. Study conclusions and caveats: Strong correlation was found linking TCR beta diversity to naive T cell percentage. One million T cells yielded diversity estimates that were considered underestimates. Significant beta diversity loss was already apparent by age roughly 40, declining roughly linearly.

Together with a sample-barcoded 5' primer, a J-beta primer mix was included in a second PCR lasting about 6 to 11 cycles. Using its own MiXCR run on the 5' RACE reads, TCRdb lists one record per CDR3 protein. The sample includes 750,000 to 950,000 distinct CDR3 sequences, just under 30% of them seen just once. This clonotype showed up many times. What it binds is unknown. The sample also formed part of further work on T cells of mothers and their children. As reported in that work: All RNA that had been extracted was used for cDNA synthesis at 1.5 ug per 15 ul.

The clonotype comes from a woman between 35 and 50 years old in good health. The rearrangement uses TRBV11-2 and TRBJ2-4; D unclear. Sequenced sample: blood. The CDR3 loop is CASSAENIQYF. CDR3 DNA: TGTGCCAGCAGCGCCGAAAACATTCAGTACTTC. The whole variable domain, filled in from reference TRBV11-2 and TRBJ2-4, reads EAGVAQSPRYKIIEKRQSVAFWCNPISGHATLYWYQQILGQGPKLLIQFQNNGVVDDSQLPKDRFSAERLKGVDSTLKIQPAKLEDSAVYLCASSAENIQYFGAGTRLSVL.